The rows below give T cell receptor beta chains drawn from one sample of a study of OX40 agonist ivuxolimab in advanced cancers. TCRdb's copy holds only in-frame clones and misses some; the assay was immunoSEQ multiplex PCR. The sample has more than 20,000 clones; roughly 70% are singletons. The sample consisted of CD4+ or CD8+ T cells sorted from blood, taken in a trial of the OX40 agonist ivuxolimab. These receptors originate from an adult with an advanced solid tumor such as melanoma, head and neck, liver or kidney cancer. Both conserved end residues are part of each CDR3.

V gene,J gene,CDR3 protein
TRBV6-5,TRBJ1-3,CASSRRGTGNTIYF
TRBV11-3,TRBJ1-4,CASSLGGGAEKLFF
TRBV7-3,TRBJ2-2,CASSLLAGGADTGELFF
TRBV15,TRBJ1-2,CATSRDGGGGGYTF
TRBV15,TRBJ2-5,CATSSGRKGIVQETQYF
TRBV6-5,TRBJ2-2,CASSPGQGRTGELFF
TRBV7-6,TRBJ2-2,CASSFRGGELFF
TRBV19,TRBJ2-6,CASSSQQGSGANVLTF
TRBV5-6,TRBJ2-7,CASRSAGEEQYF
TRBV5-6,TRBJ2-3,CASTTGRNTDTQYF
TRBV11-3,TRBJ1-6,CASSWGTLGPLHF
TRBV28,TRBJ2-7,CASRDRGYEQYF
TRBV5-6,TRBJ2-6,CASTVSGANVLTF
TRBV11-3,TRBJ2-2,CASSLRNSGELFF
TRBV16,TRBJ1-4,CASSQSTGSSKLFF
TRBV19,TRBJ1-2,CASSIGDRYPLNYGYTF
TRBV6-6,TRBJ2-7,CASSYKTSAIYEQYF
TRBV27,TRBJ2-1,CASSLFRGDNEQFF
TRBV9,TRBJ2-5,CASSANPSRGAEETQYF
TRBV7-9,TRBJ2-2,CASSRRNTGELFF
TRBV5-1,TRBJ2-1,CASSLYGSPEGEQFF
TRBV11-3,TRBJ1-1,CASSPAGLENTEAFF
TRBV6-5,TRBJ1-1,CANKTGGAGTEAFF
TRBV28,TRBJ1-5,CASSLSGLGNQPQHF
TRBV19,TRBJ1-5,CASSMDRGRNQPQHF
TRBV18,TRBJ2-5,CASSPPTSGWETQYF
TRBV9,TRBJ2-5,CASSVAGQGMGETQYF
TRBV27,TRBJ1-1,CASRSGGLWGTNTEAFF
TRBV9,TRBJ2-3,CASSVPFLTSGGMTDTQYF
TRBV21-1,TRBJ1-4,CASSKAWAHNGEKLFF
TRBV9,TRBJ2-3,CASSVGGSGTDTQYF
TRBV19,TRBJ1-5,CASSIWGPSNQPQHF
TRBV9,TRBJ1-4,CASSVGGGRNEKLFF
TRBV7-9,TRBJ2-4,CASSSPSGLTLAKNIQYF
TRBV11-2,TRBJ2-7,CASSLDRTGDEQYF
TRBV7-9,TRBJ1-4,CASRYKGEKLFF
TRBV29-1,TRBJ2-1,CSVDGGGGAGGSYNEQFF
TRBV27,TRBJ2-3,CASSWTSERTDTQYF
TRBV6-5,TRBJ1-4,CASSYSGEKLFF
TRBV4-2,TRBJ2-7,CASSQEVGIDEQYF